A single sample is the source of the 23 T cell receptor beta chains below, sequenced in a study of identical twins. TCRdb fed the 5' RACE reads into MiXCR, producing one record per CDR3 protein. In the table there are over 550,000 distinct CDR3 sequences, 7.1% of which are singletons. These data also featured in a second study, about yellow fever vaccine responses in identical twins.

Material: PBMCs. Source of these receptors: a young woman in good health.

This chain uses TRBV7-9 with TRBJ2-7, with TRBD1 identical over 9 bases. Per the germline V gene, CDR1 is SEHNR and CDR2 is FQNEAQ (reference sequence). The CDR3 is made up of 16 amino acids. Trimming took 5 bases from V and 2 from J; bases not matched to a gene: 10. CDR3 amino acids: CASSHPTGGQPYEQYF. The CDR3 nucleotides are TGTGCCAGCAGCCACCCCACAGGGGGCCAACCCTACGAGCAGTACTTC.

V gene TRBV29-1 combines with J gene TRBJ1-2; D not resolved. The V gene lost 4 bases and the J gene lost 4 bases, with 19 bases spanning the gap. Germline V gene lookup returns CDR1 SQVTM and CDR2 ANQGSEA. The CDR3 loop spans 15 amino acids. In DNA, the CDR3 is TGCAGCGTTGTATTTGAGGTTGCGGAGGCCTATGGCTACACCTTC. The encoded protein is CSVVFEVAEAYGYTF.

The chain joins TRBV2 to TRBJ2-4; TRBD1 aligns across 7 bases. Trimming took 4 bases from V and 1 from J; bases not matched to a gene: 4. This CDR3 contains 15 residues. In germline, CDR1 is SNHLY, CDR2 FYNNEI. This CDR3 reads CASSVQGVAKNIQYF. DNA for the CDR3: TGTGCCAGCAGTGTGCAGGGGGTTGCCAAAAACATTCAGTACTTC.

This clonotype has just a few counts. In DNA form, the CDR3 reads TGTGCCACTCTCGGGGCGATAGGGAGTAATTCACCCCTCCACTTT. Its protein is CATLGAIGSNSPLHF. The chain joins TRBV6-1 to TRBJ1-6; a possible D gene is TRBD1 (5 bases). Trimming took 10 bases from V and 6 from J, leaving 19 bases between them. From germline, CDR1 is MNHNS and CDR2 SASEGT. CDR3 length: 15 amino acids.

The sample holds a few counts of this clonotype. The rearrangement links TRBV5-1 to TRBJ2-1; 10 bases align to TRBD2. The CDR3 is 16 amino acids. Germline CDR1 and CDR2: SGHRS and YFSETQ. Trimming removed 2 bases from V and 9 bases from J; junction bases left unmatched: 11. CDR3 in amino acids: CASSFISGGTRGEQFF. The CDR3 DNA is TGCGCCAGCAGCTTCATTAGCGGGGGGACCCGGGGTGAGCAGTTCTTC.

The chain employs TRBV5-1 and TRBJ2-2, with TRBD2 as a possible D gene (7 bases). Trimming took off 6 bases at V and 6 bases at J, with 27 bases between the two ends. Per germline, CDR1 SGHRS and CDR2 YFSETQ. The CDR3 has 18 residues. The CDR3 bases are TGCGCCAGCACCCCCCCCGGATCGGGGGGCTCTAACGCCGGGGAGCTGTTTTTT. Translation gives CASTPPGSGGSNAGELFF. Based on the CDR3 plus reference TRBV5-1 and TRBJ2-2, the full variable domain is KAGVTQTPRYLIKTRGQQVTLSCSPISGHRSVSWYQQTPGQGLQFLFEYFSETQRNKGNFPGRFSGRQFSNSRSEMNVSTLELGDSALYLCASTPPGSGGSNAGELFFGEGSRLTVL.

The rearrangement uses TRBV4-1 and TRBJ1-4, with D tentatively TRBD1 (5 bases). The CDR3 sequence is 15 residues long. V gave up 0 bases and J gave up 6 bases, with 11 bases separating them. The germline V gene has CDR1 MGHRA and CDR2 YSYEKL. The CDR3: CASSQDEGSDEKLFF. DNA for the CDR3: TGCGCCAGCAGCCAAGATGAGGGGTCCGATGAAAAACTGTTTTTT.

The table lists this clonotype with a few counts. The V call is TRBV27, the J call TRBJ1-5; D gene uncertain. V was clipped by 6 bases and J by 9 bases, with 15 bases between them. The CDR3 has 13 residues. Germline loops: CDR1 MNHEY, CDR2 SMNVEV (reference sequence). The CDR3 bases are TGTGCCAGCAGGGGAGCTTCAAACGGGCCCCAGCATTTT. Its protein product is CASRGASNGPQHF.

The chain combines TRBV6-4 with TRBJ2-3; perhaps D is TRBD1 or TRBD2 (5 bases each). Germline V gene sequence: CDR1 MRHNA, CDR2 SNTAGT. V was pared by 0 bases and J by 1 base, with 8 bases between. The CDR3 contains 15 residues. The chain's CDR3 is CASSDSRGRTDTQYF. Here the CDR3 DNA reads TGTGCCAGCAGTGACTCCCGGGGCCGCACAGATACGCAGTATTTT.

Only one count was recorded for this clonotype. The chain employs TRBV7-2 and TRBJ2-7; the D is unclear. CDR1 is SGHTA and CDR2 is FQGNSA in the germline V gene. The CDR3 consists of 15 residues. V lost 6 bases, J lost 1 base, and 16 bases lay in between. CDR3 in amino acids: CASRPPRTESYEQYV. The CDR3, as DNA: TGTGCCAGCAGACCTCCCCGGACGGAATCCTACGAGCAGTACGTC.

This clonotype was detected a few times. This sequence joins TRBV3-1 and TRBJ2-4, with D possibly being TRBD2 (6 bases). The V and J ends lost 1 base and 0 bases respectively, with 10 bases between them. Germline V lookup: CDR1 LGHDT, CDR2 YNNKEL (reference sequence). The CDR3 has 16 residues. CDR3: CASSQATSLAKNIQYF. CDR3 nucleotides: TGTGCCAGCAGCCAAGCTACTAGCTTAGCCAAAAACATTCAGTACTTC.

For this clonotype: One end of the junction is discordant with germline, which a read error may explain. J is TRBJ2-2 and V is TRBV4-2; D unclear. The CDR3 spans 14 residues. Germline-derived CDR1 and CDR2 are LGHNA and YNFKEQ. CDR3 in DNA: TGTGCCATCAGCCCCGGGCTCCTCTGCGGGGAGCTGTTTTTT. This encodes CAISPGLLCGELFF.

This clonotype was seen more than once but under ten times. The chain recombines TRBV15 with TRBJ2-4; the D is unclear. Trimming took 1 base from V and 0 from J, leaving 10 bases between them. In germline, CDR1 is LNHNV, CDR2 YYDKDF (reference sequence). The CDR3 length is 16 residues. The CDR3 DNA reads as TGTGCCACCAGCAGAGGCGATTTCCTAGCCAAAAACATTCAGTACTTC. This gives the protein CATSRGDFLAKNIQYF.

CDR3 loop: CASSIGSNTEAFF. As DNA, the CDR3 is TGTGCCAGCAGCATCGGTTCGAACACTGAAGCTTTCTTT. The chain uses TRBV5-5 and TRBJ1-1; D uncertain. V was trimmed by 4 bases and J by 1 base, leaving 8 bases between them. CDR3 length: 13 residues. The germline V gene has CDR1 SGHKS and CDR2 YYEKEE (reference sequence). Together with reference TRBV5-5 and TRBJ1-1, the CDR3 gives the full variable domain: DAGVTQSPTHLIKTRGQQVTLRCSPISGHKSVSWYQQVLGQGPQFIFQYYEKEERGRGNFPDRFSARQFPNYSSELNVNALLLGDSALYLCASSIGSNTEAFFGQGTRLTVV.

This chain links TRBV3-1 with TRBJ1-1, with unresolved D. V lost 3 bases, J lost 1 base, and 12 bases lay in between. Germline CDR1 is LGHDT and CDR2 is YNNKEL (reference sequence). This CDR3 contains 15 residues. The CDR3 DNA is TGTGCCAGCAGCCAGGACCTTGGGGAGAACACTGAAGCTTTCTTT. This sequence encodes CASSQDLGENTEAFF.

In its sample, this clonotype was seen many times. The chain couples TRBV12-3 or TRBV12-4 to TRBJ2-7, with 7 positions matching TRBD2. The ends lost 2 bases at V and 4 bases at J; junction bases unmatched: 8. The CDR3 is 15 residues long. CDR3 in amino acids: CASSLRAGIVYEQYF. CDR3 nucleotides: TGTGCCAGCAGTTTACGAGCGGGGATCGTTTACGAGCAGTACTTC.

The rearrangement links TRBV20-1 to TRBJ2-7; D unresolved. The CDR3 consists of 17 residues. The germline V gene has CDR1 DFQATT and CDR2 SNEGSKA (reference sequence). The ends were cut back, 2 bases at V and 1 base at J, with 21 bases in the middle. The chain's CDR3 is CSARPPLGRTTSYEQYF. The CDR3 DNA sequence: TGCAGTGCTAGACCACCTTTAGGACGGACCACATCCTACGAGCAGTACTTC.

This clonotype was detected a few times. The gene calls are TRBV6-1 and TRBJ2-2; D gene unclear. CDR1 and CDR2 (germline): MNHNS, SASEGT. The CDR3 runs to 15 residues. Trimming cost V 6 bases and J 0 bases, with 11 bases left between them. CDR3 sequence (DNA): TGTGCCAGCAGCCTCGACGGTCCGAACACCGGGGAGCTGTTTTTT. It encodes CASSLDGPNTGELFF.

V gene TRBV6-1 combines with J gene TRBJ1-3; D call uncertain. Trimming shortened V by 6 bases and J by 4 bases, and 13 bases separated the two germline ends. CDR3 size: 14 residues. Looked up from germline, CDR1 is MNHNS and CDR2 is SASEGT. The CDR3 DNA follows: TGTGCCAGCAGGCCGGGCCGTATGGGAAACACCATATATTTT. Encoded protein: CASRPGRMGNTIYF.

This clonotype came up a few times. V usage is TRBV4-1 and J usage is TRBJ2-7, with a possible D match to TRBD1 (5 bases). CDR1 is MGHRA, CDR2 YSYEKL, per germline. CDR3 size: 14 residues. V was clipped by 0 bases and J by 7 bases, with 13 bases between them. The CDR3 here is CASSQEGDGREQYF. The CDR3 DNA sequence: TGCGCCAGCAGCCAAGAAGGGGATGGTAGGGAGCAGTACTTC.

The chain is built from TRBV5-5 and TRBJ2-7; D is unclear. Between the trimmed V and J ends, which lost 0 bases and 2 bases, there was a span of 12 bases. There are 15 residues in the CDR3. Germline lookup yields CDR1 SGHKS and CDR2 YYEKEE (reference sequence). The CDR3 nucleotides are TGTGCCAGCAGCTTGGTTTGGAAACAAGCCTACGAGCAGTACTTC. It translates to CASSLVWKQAYEQYF.

In its sample, this clonotype was seen many times. The chain couples TRBV28 to TRBJ2-5; D may match TRBD1 or TRBD2 (7 bases each). The germline V gene encodes CDR1 MDHEN and CDR2 SYDVKM. Trimming took 7 bases from V and 7 from J, leaving 16 bases between them. This CDR3 comprises 13 residues. CDR3 sequence reads: CASTLQGRGTQYF. Written as DNA, the CDR3 is TGTGCCAGCACCTTACAGGGGAGGGGGACCCAGTACTTC.

This clonotype was observed a few times. This chain connects TRBV28 to TRBJ2-1; 8 bases line up with TRBD2. There are 16 residues in the CDR3. V was clipped by 2 bases and J by 2 bases; unmatched bases: 5. Germline-derived CDR1 and CDR2 are MDHEN and SYDVKM. CDR3 nucleotide sequence: TGTGCCAGCAGTTTAGGGGTAGCGGGGCCCTACAATGAGCAGTTCTTC. Translating gives CASSLGVAGPYNEQFF.